The 4 T cell receptor beta chains given below trace back to one sample, sequenced in a study of T-cell memory formation after mild COVID-19. From the 5' RACE reads, TCRdb called clonotypes with MiXCR, one entry per CDR3 protein. The sample has tens of thousands of distinct CDR3 sequences, about 15% seen once. Sequencing was carried out using PBMCs or a T cell subset sorted from them (not recorded which). The receptors were sampled from an adult woman who had mild COVID-19 (a few samples of this study predate the infection). Cell type and time point are not known.

The chain couples TRBV24-1 to TRBJ2-2, with TRBD2 matching 7 bases. Germline loops: CDR1 KGHDR, CDR2 SFDVKD. The V and J ends lost 4 bases and 1 base, in that order; junction bases with no gene match: 8. The CDR3 is 17 residues long. Here the CDR3 reads CATSELGTTGNTGELFF. The CDR3 DNA reads TGTGCCACCAGTGAGCTGGGGACTACGGGGAACACCGGGGAGCTGTTTTTT.

This clonotype has a handful of counts. The V and J genes are TRBV29-1 and TRBJ2-3; D possibly corresponds to TRBD2 (6 bases). V was trimmed by 5 bases and J by 5 bases, leaving 17 bases between them. Germline CDR1 reads SQVTM; CDR2 reads ANQGSEA. The CDR3 is 14 amino acids. DNA of the CDR3: TGCAGCGTTCATGGCTTTGGGGAGGTAGATACGCAGTATTTT. Translating it yields CSVHGFGEVDTQYF.

The V call is TRBV7-9, the J call TRBJ1-1; no reliable D call. Trimming stripped 1 base from V and 3 bases from J, with 6 bases between. This CDR3 spans 13 amino acids. Germline-derived CDR1 and CDR2 are SEHNR and FQNEAQ (reference sequence). The CDR3 here is CASSLVSDTEAFF. CDR3 nucleotides: TGTGCCAGCAGCTTAGTTAGCGACACTGAAGCTTTCTTT.

This clonotype came up many times. The V and J genes are TRBV5-6 and TRBJ1-2; D is perhaps TRBD1 (6 bases). Per the germline V gene, CDR1 is SGHDT and CDR2 is YYEEEE. The V end lost 4 bases, the J end lost 0 bases, and 16 bases lay between the germline ends. The CDR3 has 16 residues. The CDR3 DNA is TGTGCCAGCAGCCCGGCGGCGGCAGGGGCTAACTATGGCTACACCTTC. This gives the protein CASSPAAAGANYGYTF.